These 22 T cell receptor beta chains share one sample of origin, sequenced in a study of cytomegalovirus exposure and HLA in healthy donors. 60 Vbeta and 13 Jbeta primers were used in PCR. Libraries were prepared by immunoSEQ multiplex PCR; TCRdb keeps only in-frame clonotypes and omits some of them. The sample has about 200,000 clones, roughly 70% seen once. The specimen was PBMCs. These receptor sequences come from a man aged 35-49 years in good health and CMV-seropositive.

The chain employs TRBV19 and TRBJ2-1; 7 bases fit TRBD1. Germline values: CDR1 LNHDA, CDR2 SQIVND (reference sequence). V was pared by 9 bases and J by 8 bases, with 25 bases of the junction left unmatched. CDR3 length equals 18 residues. Written as DNA, the CDR3 is TGTGCCAGCTTACCCGGAGGATTAACGGGACAGAAGTCCGATGAGCAGTTCTTC. Translating it yields CASLPGGLTGQKSDEQFF.

The chain uses TRBV7-2 and TRBJ2-7; 9 bases match TRBD2. This CDR3 region has 14 residues. The V gene end was trimmed by 4 bases and the J gene end by 6 bases; junction bases not matched to a gene: 7. In germline, CDR1 is SGHTA, CDR2 FQGNSA. The CDR3 coding sequence is TGTGCCAGCAGCTGGGCGGGGGGGCCGGGCGAGCAGTACTTC. Translated, it gives CASSWAGGPGEQYF.

The rearrangement uses TRBV5-1 and TRBJ1-6, with 8 positions matching TRBD1. The germline V gene has CDR1 SGHRS and CDR2 YFSETQ. The CDR3 totals 17 residues. The junction had 3 bases not matched to a gene; V was cut back by 0 bases and J by 1 base. CDR3 sequence (DNA): TGCGCCAGCAGCTTGGGGCAGGGGGCGTCCTATAATTCACCCCTCCACTTT. This translates into CASSLGQGASYNSPLHF. The full variable domain, with the rest looked up from reference TRBV5-1 and TRBJ1-6, is KAGVTQTPRYLIKTRGQQVTLSCSPISGHRSVSWYQQTPGQGLQFLFEYFSETQRNKGNFPGRFSGRQFSNSRSEMNVSTLELGDSALYLCASSLGQGASYNSPLHFGNGTRLTVT.

This chain connects TRBV5-1 to TRBJ1-2; D is unresolved. Germline lookup yields CDR1 SGHRS and CDR2 YFSETQ. This CDR3 region has 14 residues. Trimming cost V 7 bases and J 4 bases, with 17 bases left between them. Here the CDR3 DNA reads TGCGCCAGCGGGTGGGCAGCTCTTTCCTATGGCTACACCTTC. It encodes CASGWAALSYGYTF.

This clone came up a few times. The chain joins TRBV6-5 to TRBJ2-5; 8 bases are a match to TRBD2. The J call may not be correct, given that the DNA end is closer to TRBJ2-7. The CDR3 runs 15 residues. CDR1 is MNHEY and CDR2 is SVGAGI in the germline V gene. The CDR3 DNA reads TGTGCCAGCAGACCACGGGGGGGCCGGTTATACGAGCAGTACTTC. Translated, it gives CASRPRGGRLYEQYF.

The V gene is TRBV10-2, the J gene TRBJ2-3; 9 bases agree with TRBD1. Germline trimming cut 7 bases from V and 2 bases from J; bases unmatched to any gene: 7. From germline, CDR1 is WSHSY and CDR2 SAAADI. This CDR3 has 15 amino acids. The CDR3 protein is CASTRDRENTDTQYF. The CDR3 DNA reads TGCGCCAGCACCAGGGACAGGGAGAACACAGATACGCAGTATTTT.

The CDR3 nucleotides are TGTGCCAGCAACCGGGGGACTGGAAACACCATATATTTT. This sequence encodes CASNRGTGNTIYF. This chain connects TRBV7-9 to TRBJ1-3, with a tentative D call TRBD1 (5 bases). Deletions cut 7 bases from V and 2 bases from J, with 9 bases between. CDR1 is SEHNR and CDR2 is FQNEAQ in the germline V gene (reference sequence). This CDR3 contains 13 residues. The complete variable domain, with remaining parts taken from reference TRBV7-9 and TRBJ1-3, reads DTGVSQNPRHKITKRGQNVTFRCDPISEHNRLYWYRQTLGQGPEFLTYFQNEAQLEKSRLLSDRFSAERPKGSFSTLEIQRTEQGDSAMYLCASNRGTGNTIYFGEGSWLTVV.

The chain combines TRBV28 with TRBJ1-5; D may be TRBD1 (6 bases). Per germline, CDR1 MDHEN and CDR2 SYDVKM. The CDR3 sequence is 19 residues long. V shed 4 bases and J shed 4 bases, with 26 bases lying between them. In nucleotides, the CDR3 is TGTGCCAGCAGTTGGCTAAGGCAAGGGGGTATCCCAAGAAATCAGCCCCAGCATTTT. Its translation is CASSWLRQGGIPRNQPQHF.

The chain joins TRBV13 to TRBJ1-6; 7 nucleotides align to TRBD1. Germline V gives CDR1 PRHDT, CDR2 FYEKMQ (reference sequence). V was pared by 0 bases and J by 10 bases, with 9 bases of the junction left unmatched. The length of the CDR3 is 16 residues. CDR3 bases: TGTGCCAGCAGCTTAGGCCTCGACAGGGTACAGTCACCCCTCCACTTT. Translated, it gives CASSLGLDRVQSPLHF.

This clone was picked up one time. The chain carries TRBV6-5 and TRBJ1-1; 10 nucleotides line up with TRBD1. CDR1 is MNHEY and CDR2 is SVGAGI in the germline V gene. The CDR3 length is 14 residues. V was clipped by 6 bases and J by 5 bases; unmatched bases: 6. CDR3 protein: CASSEGTGVTEAFF. The CDR3 DNA reads TGTGCCAGCAGCGAGGGGACAGGGGTAACTGAAGCTTTCTTT.

The CDR3 reads CASSPRQGSSSYNSPLHF. The CDR3, as DNA: TGTGCCAGCAGTCCACGACAGGGGTCTAGCTCCTATAATTCACCCCTCCACTTT. The V and J genes are TRBV28 and TRBJ1-6; 8 bases map to TRBD1. CDR3 length: 18 residues. Germline V CDR1 and CDR2: MDHEN, SYDVKM. J was trimmed by 0 bases and V by 5 bases; bases with no gene match: 9.

For the CDR3, the DNA is TGTGCCAGCAGCCCTGGACTAGCGGGGGGGACCGGGGAGCTGTTTTTT. Translated, it gives CASSPGLAGGTGELFF. The chain links TRBV7-7 to TRBJ2-2, with 15 bases that match TRBD2. J lost 5 bases, V lost 5 bases, and 3 bases had no gene match. The CDR3 spans 16 residues. CDR1 and CDR2 (germline): SSHAT, FNYEAQ (reference sequence).

Notes on this clone: Additional DNA sequences in this sample encode the identical CDR3. The chain links TRBV5-1 to TRBJ2-7; D is uncertain. This CDR3 contains 13 residues. V was clipped by 0 bases and J by 0 bases, with 4 bases between them. Germline values: CDR1 SGHRS, CDR2 YFSETQ. CDR3 region: CASSLAGSYEQYF. In DNA form, the CDR3 reads TGCGCCAGCAGCTTGGCGGGCTCCTACGAGCAGTACTTC.

This clone was counted a few times. The V call is TRBV10-3, the J call TRBJ1-1; TRBD1 might be the D (5 bases). This CDR3 spans 16 amino acids. Looked up from germline, CDR1 is ENHRY and CDR2 is SYGVKD. Deletions cut 3 bases from V and 2 bases from J, with 16 bases between. CDR3 bases: TGTGCCATCAGTGAATTCTGGGGCGGAACCAACACTGAAGCTTTCTTT. Its protein is CAISEFWGGTNTEAFF.

This clone appeared a few times. The chain joins TRBV7-8 to TRBJ1-5, with D perhaps matching TRBD1 (5 bases). From germline, CDR1 is SGHVS and CDR2 FQNEAQ. This CDR3 is 15 amino acids long. With 5 bases removed from V and 3 bases from J, the gap between germline ends came to 14 bases. CDR3 residues: CASSLWGEANQPQHF. CDR3 nucleotide sequence: TGTGCCAGCAGCCTGTGGGGGGAAGCCAATCAGCCCCAGCATTTT. The complete variable domain, with remaining parts taken from reference TRBV7-8 and TRBJ1-5, reads GAGVSQSPRYKVAKRGQDVALRCDPISGHVSLFWYQQALGQGPEFLTYFQNEAQLDKSGLPSDRFFAERPEGSVSTLKIQRTQQEDSAVYLCASSLWGEANQPQHFGDGTRLSIL.

The chain joins TRBV11-2 to TRBJ2-6; D is unclear. CDR1 is SGHAT and CDR2 is FQNNGV in the germline V gene. V shed 1 base and J shed 2 bases, with 6 bases lying between them. CDR3 length: 15 amino acids. Here the CDR3 DNA reads TGTGCCAGCAGCTTAGGCCCTACTGGGGCCAACGTCCTGACTTTC. The encoded protein is CASSLGPTGANVLTF.

The rearrangement links TRBV28 to TRBJ1-5; D remains ambiguous. V lost 3 bases and J lost 0, with 6 bases in between. CDR1 MDHEN and CDR2 SYDVKM come from the germline V gene. This CDR3 spans 14 amino acids. The CDR3 protein is CASSLARSNQPQHF. The CDR3 nucleotides read TGTGCCAGCAGTTTGGCCCGTAGCAATCAGCCCCAGCATTTT.

The V gene is TRBV5-1, the J gene TRBJ1-6, with D possibly matching TRBD1 (5 bases). V shed 0 bases and J shed 8 bases, with 12 bases lying between them. Germline lookup yields CDR1 SGHRS and CDR2 YFSETQ. The CDR3 runs to 15 residues. CDR3 region: CASSLASQGDSPLHF. The CDR3 bases are TGCGCCAGCAGCTTGGCAAGCCAGGGTGATTCACCCCTCCACTTT.

The chain recombines TRBV11-2 with TRBJ1-2, with D perhaps matching TRBD1 (6 bases). Trimming left V 5 bases short and J 3 bases short, with 10 bases between. CDR1 and CDR2 (germline): SGHAT, FQNNGV. CDR3 length: 13 residues. CDR3 region: CASSPRGDYGYTF. CDR3 DNA: TGTGCCAGCAGCCCCAGGGGTGACTATGGCTACACCTTC.

This clone was seen a few times. The chain joins TRBV19 to TRBJ2-2; 8 bases agree with TRBD1. Germline V gene data show CDR1 as LNHDA and CDR2 as SQIVND (reference sequence). The CDR3 consists of 17 residues. CDR3 loop: CATAAGGFSLNTGELFF. In DNA, the CDR3 is TGTGCAACGGCCGCAGGGGGCTTCAGCCTGAACACCGGGGAGCTGTTTTTT.

This clone was observed a few times. The chain uses TRBV27 and TRBJ2-7, with D unresolved. The germline gives CDR1 MNHEY, CDR2 SMNVEV (reference sequence). The V gene lost 0 bases and the J gene lost 7 bases, with 10 bases spanning the gap. CDR3 length: 13 residues. The DNA of the CDR3 is TGTGCCAGCAGTTTATCCCAGTCGCGGGAGCAGTACTTC. As protein: CASSLSQSREQYF.

The chain recombines TRBV7-9 with TRBJ2-1, with D possibly being TRBD1 (7 bases). V was pared by 5 bases and J by 7 bases, with 18 bases between. From germline, CDR1 is SEHNR and CDR2 FQNEAQ (reference sequence). This CDR3 has 15 amino acids. In nucleotides, the CDR3 is TGTGCCAGCAGCCCCGGCAGGGGGGTGAAGAATGAGCAGTTCTTC. It translates to CASSPGRGVKNEQFF.